This TCR beta chain was sequenced in a study of CD8 T cells in ankylosing spondylitis. This CDR3 is 15 amino acids long. V trimming: 2 bases; J trimming: 0 bases; junction bases outside the gene matches: 4. Germline-derived CDR1 and CDR2 are SGHRS and YFSETQ. TCRdb reprocessed the 5' RACE reads with MiXCR, giving one entry per CDR3 protein. The table records fewer than 180,000 distinct CDR3 sequences, under 55% of them present only once. The chain carries TRBV5-1 and TRBJ2-7, with TRBD2 matching 8 bases. The TCR originated in a male donor with ankylosing spondylitis. Sequenced material: synovial fluid, either unsorted or a sorted T cell fraction (not recorded which). The CDR3 nucleotides read TGCGCCAGCAGCTTTTATAGCGGGAACTCCTACGAGCAGTACTTC. Amino acids: CASSFYSGNSYEQYF.